The T cell receptor beta chain described here comes from a study of post-analysis software for immune sequencing data. Sequencing libraries made from TCR beta cDNA carried unique molecular identifiers. Input populations of roughly 0.95 to 10 million T cells gave rise to approximately 500,000 cDNA molecules. Each CDR3 protein gets one entry after TCRdb re-called the PCR reads with MiXCR. This sample has approximately 660,000 distinct CDR3 sequences; 55% to 60% occur once, and the top ten carry about 10%. Study-wide results and caveats: Multiple sclerosis patients had significantly lower normalized Chao1 diversity than controls. Comparison of patients with controls showed 5 or 6 TRBV segments more frequent in patients, TRBV5-6, TRBV5-1 and TRBV20-1 among them.

For this clonotype: The antigen is not known. At one end, the junction sequence differs from germline, possibly due to a read error.

The CDR3 runs 17 residues. Looked up from germline, CDR1 is SGHAT and CDR2 is FQNNGV. This sequence originates from a girl aged 2-10 years with multiple sclerosis. This chain joins TRBV11-2 and TRBJ2-1, with D possibly being TRBD2 (7 bases). Specimen: blood. CDR3 amino acids: CASSLDPGGQPYNEQFF. CDR3 DNA: TGTGCCAGCAGCTTAGATCCGGGGGGCCAACCCTACAATGAGCAGTTCTTT.